Listed here are 20 T cell receptor beta chains from one sample, sequenced in a study of T-cell memory formation after mild COVID-19. MiXCR, run by TCRdb on the 5' RACE reads, gives a single entry per CDR3 protein. Seen here are some 120,000 distinct CDR3 sequences, over 15% observed once, and the top ten hold roughly 5.2%. Sequenced sample: PBMCs or a T cell subset sorted from them (not recorded which). These receptors originate from a man between 18 and 35 years old who had mild COVID-19 (a few samples of this study predate the infection). Cell type and time point are not known.

This clonotype was observed a few times. The chain recombines TRBV4-2 with TRBJ2-3; possibly TRBD1 or TRBD2 for D (5 bases each). CDR1 is LGHNA and CDR2 is YNFKEQ in the germline V gene. This CDR3 has 15 residues. V lost 2 bases, J lost 2 bases, and 11 bases lay in between. DNA of the CDR3: TGTGCCAGCAGCCAAACCGGGACGAACACAGATACGCAGTATTTT. It is translated as CASSQTGTNTDTQYF.

The chain combines TRBV29-1 with TRBJ2-6; a possible D gene is TRBD1 (5 bases). The V gene's germline CDR1 is SQVTM and CDR2 ANQGSEA. CDR3 length: 16 amino acids. Trimming took 4 bases from V and 0 from J, leaving 13 bases between them. The CDR3 nucleotides are TGCAGCGTTGCTGGACAAACGAGCTCTGGGGCCAACGTCCTGACTTTC. Amino acid sequence: CSVAGQTSSGANVLTF.

This clonotype showed up just a few times. The rearrangement joins TRBV7-2 to TRBJ2-3; 10 bases map to TRBD2. The germline CDR1 and CDR2 sequences are SGHTA and FQGNSA. The CDR3 is 15 residues long. The J segment lost 4 bases and the V segment lost 1 base, leaving 2 bases of the junction unmatched. CDR3 region: CASSLVAGGPDTQYF. The CDR3 DNA is TGTGCCAGCAGCTTAGTAGCGGGGGGTCCAGATACGCAGTATTTT.

The genes are TRBV20-1 and TRBJ1-5; no clear D. The V and J ends lost 6 bases and 10 bases respectively, with 19 bases between them. Germline V gives CDR1 DFQATT, CDR2 SNEGSKA (reference sequence). This CDR3 has 13 amino acids. The CDR3 DNA sequence: TGCAGTGCAATCGACACTCCGTCGATTCCCCAGCATTTT. Translating it yields CSAIDTPSIPQHF.

In its sample, this clonotype was seen a few times. The V gene is TRBV28, the J gene TRBJ2-7, with D perhaps TRBD1 or TRBD2 (5 bases each). The V end lost 5 bases, the J end lost 2 bases, and 13 bases lay between the germline ends. CDR3 length equals 14 residues. CDR1 is MDHEN, CDR2 SYDVKM, per germline. CDR3 sequence: CASSPGTSTYEQYV. The CDR3 DNA reads as TGTGCCAGCAGTCCGGGGACGTCCACCTACGAGCAGTACGTC.

The chain is built from TRBV3-1 and TRBJ1-6; D possibly corresponds to TRBD1 (6 bases). There are 16 residues in the CDR3. Germline CDR1 is LGHDT and CDR2 is YNNKEL (reference sequence). The V gene lost 4 bases and the J gene lost 4 bases, with 14 bases spanning the gap. Written as DNA, the CDR3 is TGTGCCAGCAGCCCGAGGGGGATCAGGTATAATTCACCCCTCCACTTT. Amino acid sequence: CASSPRGIRYNSPLHF.

This clonotype was seen repeatedly, ten times or more. The chain carries TRBV4-2 and TRBJ2-3; D is unclear. The V gene lost 1 base and the J gene lost 2 bases, with 4 bases spanning the gap. From germline, CDR1 is LGHNA and CDR2 YNFKEQ. The CDR3 extends over 13 amino acids. The CDR3 region has the DNA TGTGCCAGCAGCCAAGGCAACACAGATACGCAGTATTTT. Translation gives CASSQGNTDTQYF.

This clonotype was observed many times. This chain connects TRBV5-1 to TRBJ1-6; possibly TRBD1 for D (6 bases). CDR1 and CDR2 (germline): SGHRS, YFSETQ. The CDR3 spans 14 residues. Trimming took 2 bases from V and 7 from J, leaving 10 bases between them. In DNA, the CDR3 is TGCGCCAGCAGCTTTGGGGGACAAAATTCACCCCTCCACTTT. It is translated as CASSFGGQNSPLHF.

This chain joins TRBV7-2 and TRBJ1-6; no definite D call. This CDR3 is 17 amino acids long. V lost 2 bases to trimming and J lost 0 bases, with 11 bases between them. CDR1 and CDR2 (germline): SGHTA, FQGNSA. CDR3 sequence: CASSLFVDSSYNSPLHF. As DNA, the CDR3 is TGTGCCAGCAGCTTATTTGTGGATAGCTCCTATAATTCACCCCTCCACTTT.

This sequence joins TRBV21-1 and TRBJ2-7; TRBD2 is taken as the D call from the table, unchecked against the DNA. TRBV21-1 is labeled a pseudogene. This CDR3 comprises 14 residues. Written as DNA, the CDR3 is TGTGCCAGCAGCACCGCGGGGTGTTCCTACGAGCAGTACTTC. It is translated as CASSTAGCSYEQYF.

This clonotype turned up a few times. This chain joins TRBV5-1 and TRBJ1-4, with 7 bases matching TRBD1. The length of the CDR3 is 15 residues. V was clipped by 0 bases and J by 7 bases; unmatched bases: 6. CDR1 SGHRS and CDR2 YFSETQ come from the germline V gene. The CDR3 reads CASSLGQGIGEKLFF. The CDR3 DNA reads as TGCGCCAGCAGCTTGGGACAGGGCATCGGTGAAAAACTGTTTTTT.

This clonotype has a handful of counts. This chain joins TRBV9 and TRBJ1-2; D might be TRBD1 (6 bases). With 0 bases removed from V and 2 bases from J, the gap between germline ends came to 11 bases. The CDR3 has 15 residues. The germline V gene has CDR1 SGDLS and CDR2 YYNGEE. The CDR3 spells CASSVEPGGNYGYTF. The DNA of the CDR3 is TGTGCCAGCAGCGTAGAACCGGGGGGCAACTATGGCTACACCTTC.

This clonotype was seen a handful of times. V usage is TRBV4-3 and J usage is TRBJ2-3; no firm D call. V was trimmed by 0 bases and J by 6 bases, leaving 7 bases between them. Germline lookup yields CDR1 LGHNA and CDR2 YSLEER. This CDR3 has 13 amino acids. The CDR3 sequence: CASSQEGWDTQYF. In nucleotides, the CDR3 is TGCGCCAGCAGCCAAGAGGGTTGGGATACGCAGTATTTT.

The V and J genes are TRBV4-1 and TRBJ1-2, with D maybe TRBD1 (5 bases). CDR3 length: 13 residues. The V gene's germline CDR1 is MGHRA and CDR2 YSYEKL. V lost 5 bases, J lost 8 bases, and 15 bases lay in between. The CDR3 loop reads CASSTGAPRGYTF. The CDR3 DNA is TGCGCCAGCAGCACCGGGGCCCCTCGGGGCTACACCTTC.

The V and J genes are TRBV24-1 and TRBJ2-1, with 13 bases identical to TRBD2. The V gene's germline CDR1 is KGHDR and CDR2 SFDVKD. The CDR3 is made up of 15 amino acids. V was pared by 3 bases and J by 7 bases, with 2 bases of the junction left unmatched. The CDR3 DNA reads as TGTGCCACCAGTGATCCGACTAGCGGGGGGAATGAGCAGTTCTTC. Translating it yields CATSDPTSGGNEQFF.

This clonotype was recorded a few times. J is TRBJ2-5 and V is TRBV20-1; 8 bases fit TRBD2. This CDR3 comprises 15 residues. Per germline, CDR1 DFQATT and CDR2 SNEGSKA (reference sequence). After removal of 6 bases from V and 4 bases from J, the junction contained 13 bases not matched to a gene. DNA for the CDR3: TGCAGTGCACCGCTTTTAGCGGGGTCCGGAGAGACCCAGTACTTC. Amino acids: CSAPLLAGSGETQYF.

This clonotype occurred a few times. The chain is built from TRBV5-1 and TRBJ2-5, with D possibly TRBD2 on 6 matching bases. CDR1 is SGHRS and CDR2 is YFSETQ in the germline V gene. The CDR3 consists of 14 residues. V was cut by 0 bases and J by 1 base, with 7 bases left in between. This CDR3 reads CASSLVGGQETQYF. DNA for the CDR3: TGCGCCAGCAGCTTGGTGGGGGGCCAAGAGACCCAGTACTTC.

Ten or more counts support this clonotype. The rearrangement uses TRBV5-1 and TRBJ2-1; D not certain. The CDR3 has 11 amino acids. V was clipped by 0 bases and J by 9 bases, with 4 bases between them. Germline V gives CDR1 SGHRS, CDR2 YFSETQ. The DNA for the CDR3 is TGCGCCAGCAGCTTGGGAGTTGAGCAGTTCTTC. This codes for CASSLGVEQFF.

This chain connects TRBV30 to TRBJ2-3, with 9 bases lining up with TRBD2. Germline-derived CDR1 and CDR2 are GTSNPN and SVGIG (reference sequence). There are 15 residues in the CDR3. J lost 6 bases, V lost 3 bases, and 10 bases had no gene match. The CDR3 loop is CAWRTAGGRMDTQYF. Here the CDR3 DNA reads TGTGCCTGGAGAACAGCGGGGGGCCGGATGGATACGCAGTATTTT.

This sequence joins TRBV10-3 and TRBJ1-5; D call uncertain. CDR1 ENHRY and CDR2 SYGVKD come from the germline V gene. This CDR3 comprises 12 residues. The germline V and J ends were trimmed by 3 bases and 4 bases, with 4 bases remaining between them. Here the CDR3 DNA reads TGTGCCATCAGTGAAGGGAATCAGCCCCAGCATTTT. It codes for CAISEGNQPQHF.